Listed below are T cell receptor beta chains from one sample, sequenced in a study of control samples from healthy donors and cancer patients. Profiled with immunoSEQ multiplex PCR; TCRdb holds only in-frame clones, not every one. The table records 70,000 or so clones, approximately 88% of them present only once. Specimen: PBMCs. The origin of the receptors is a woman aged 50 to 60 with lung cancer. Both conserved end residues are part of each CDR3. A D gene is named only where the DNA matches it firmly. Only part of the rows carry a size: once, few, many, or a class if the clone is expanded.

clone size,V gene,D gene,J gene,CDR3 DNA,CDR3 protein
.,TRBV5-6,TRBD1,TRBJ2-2,TGTGCCAGCAGCTTCAGGGGGCGAAATTCCGGGGAGCTGTTTTTT,CASSFRGRNSGELFF
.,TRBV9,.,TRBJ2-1,TGTGCCAGCAGCGTAGGACTCGGGGCGGAAAGCTCCTACAATGAGCAGTTCTTC,CASSVGLGAESSYNEQFF
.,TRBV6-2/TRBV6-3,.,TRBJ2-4,TGTGCCAGCAGTCTGACAGCCCTAGGGGGTCAAAACATTCAGTACTTC,CASSLTALGGQNIQYF
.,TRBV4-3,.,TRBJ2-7,TGCGCCAGCAGCCAGGGACGAAGCTCCTACGAGCAGTACTTC,CASSQGRSSYEQYF
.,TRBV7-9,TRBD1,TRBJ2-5,TGTGCCAGCAGCTTCAACACCGGGACAGGGTATGGGACCCAGTACTTC,CASSFNTGTGYGTQYF
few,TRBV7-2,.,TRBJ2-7,TGTGCCAGCAGCTTAGATTATGGGGGTAGCTCCTACGAGCAGTACTTC,CASSLDYGGSSYEQYF
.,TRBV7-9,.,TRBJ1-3,TGTGCCAGCAGTTACGACCCGGGTGACACCATATATTTT,CASSYDPGDTIYF
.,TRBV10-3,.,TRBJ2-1,TGTGCCATCAGTGGACGAGCCTCCTACAATGAGCAGTTCTTC,CAISGRASYNEQFF
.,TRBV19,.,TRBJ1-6,TGTGCCAGTAGTCCCCGGACACCACGACGCTCCTATAATTCACCCCTCCACTTT,CASSPRTPRRSYNSPLHF
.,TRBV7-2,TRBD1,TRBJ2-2,TGTGCCAGCAGCTTAAGGGACAGGGGGACCGGGGAGCTGTTTTTT,CASSLRDRGTGELFF
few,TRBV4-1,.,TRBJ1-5,TGCGCCAGCAGCTTAGTCGGAGACTCGGATCAGCCCCAGCATTTT,CASSLVGDSDQPQHF
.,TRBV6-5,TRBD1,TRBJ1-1,TGTGCCAGCGGAGAACAGGGGCTAGTGAACACTGAAGCTTTCTTT,CASGEQGLVNTEAFF
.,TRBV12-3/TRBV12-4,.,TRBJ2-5,TGTGCCAGCAGTTTAGTCCAAGAGACCCAGTACTTC,CASSLVQETQYF
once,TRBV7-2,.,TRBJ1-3,TGTGCCAGCAGCCCGTTATCAGGGGCCTCTGGAAACACCATATATTTT,CASSPLSGASGNTIYF
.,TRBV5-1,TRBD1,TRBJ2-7,TGCGCCAGCAGCTTAGGCAGGGGGTATCTCTACGAGCAGTACTTC,CASSLGRGYLYEQYF
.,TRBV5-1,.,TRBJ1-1,TGCGCCAGCAGCTTGGTGGGGGCGAACACTGAAGCTTTCTTT,CASSLVGANTEAFF
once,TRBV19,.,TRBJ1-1,TGTGCCACCTCGCCTCTTGGGAACACTGAAGCTTTCTTT,CATSPLGNTEAFF
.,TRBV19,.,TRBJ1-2,TGTGCCAGTAGTATGTTCCTCGGGGCTAACTATGGCTACACCTTC,CASSMFLGANYGYTF
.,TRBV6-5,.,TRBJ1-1,TGTGCCAGTATCCGGGCAGGGAAGGCCACTGAAGCTTTCTTT,CASIRAGKATEAFF
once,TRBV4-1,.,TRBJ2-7,TGCGCCAGCAGCCAAGCCTTAGGCGGGGCCACCTACGAGCAGTACTTC,CASSQALGGATYEQYF
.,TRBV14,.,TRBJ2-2,TGTGCCAGCAGCCGGCCAGGGAGCTCGAACACCGGGGAGCTGTTTTTT,CASSRPGSSNTGELFF
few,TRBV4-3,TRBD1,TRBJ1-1,TGCGCCAGCAGCCCCCATACTTTGACAGGGAGGAACACTGAAGCTTTCTTT,CASSPHTLTGRNTEAFF
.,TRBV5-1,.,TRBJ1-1,TGCGCCAGCAGCTTGCTACCGGGACGGCACACTGAAGCTTTCTTT,CASSLLPGRHTEAFF
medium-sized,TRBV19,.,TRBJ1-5,TGTGCCAGTAGTATGTTGGAGAATAGCAATCAGCCCCAGCATTTT,CASSMLENSNQPQHF
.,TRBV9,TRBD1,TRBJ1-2,TGTGCCAGCACCTCCGGACAGGGGAAGAACTATGGCTACACCTTC,CASTSGQGKNYGYTF
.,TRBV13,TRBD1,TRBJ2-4,TGTGCCAGCAGCTCTGGACAGGGTCTGATTGCGGTTCAGTACTTC,CASSSGQGLIAVQYF
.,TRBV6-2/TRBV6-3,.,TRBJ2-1,TGTGCCAGCAGTTTGGCAGCTTACAATGAGCAGTTCTTC,CASSLAAYNEQFF
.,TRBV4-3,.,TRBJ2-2,TGCGCCAGCAGCCAAGATGGGCTAGGATCCGGGGAGCTGTTTTTT,CASSQDGLGSGELFF
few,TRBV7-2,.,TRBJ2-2,TGTGCCAGCAGCTCCCCGGCGGGGGAGCTGTTTTTT,CASSSPAGELFF
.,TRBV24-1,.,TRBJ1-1,TGTGCCACCAGTGACAATGGGAGGAACACTGAAGCTTTCTTT,CATSDNGRNTEAFF
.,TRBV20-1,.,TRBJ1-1,TGCAGTGCTCCGTCCTGGGGGGAAGCTTTCTTT,CSAPSWGEAFF
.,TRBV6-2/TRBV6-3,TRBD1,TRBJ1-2,TGTGCCAGCAGTTACCCGAAGACAGGGTATTTCGATGGCTACACCTTC,CASSYPKTGYFDGYTF
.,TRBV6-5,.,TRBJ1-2,TGTGCCAGCAGTTACGCCGGGGACTCTGGCTACACCTTC,CASSYAGDSGYTF
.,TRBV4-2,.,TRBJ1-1,TGTGCCAGCAGCCAAGAGATTGAAGCTTTCTTT,CASSQEIEAFF
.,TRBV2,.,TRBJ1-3,TGTGCCAGCAGCCCCCGGGGTTTGGTAGGAAACACCATATATTTT,CASSPRGLVGNTIYF
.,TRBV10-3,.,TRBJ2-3,TGTGCCATCAGTGAGTCGACTCCCACAGATACGCAGTATTTT,CAISESTPTDTQYF
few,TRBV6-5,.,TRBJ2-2,TGTGCCAGCAGTTTTTCCTTGGTCGGGGAGCTGTTTTTT,CASSFSLVGELFF
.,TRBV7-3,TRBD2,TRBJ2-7,TGTGCCAGCAGCTGGCCGGGACTAGCGGCATACGAGCAGTACTTC,CASSWPGLAAYEQYF
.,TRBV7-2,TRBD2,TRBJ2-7,TGTGCCAGCAGCCTGACTAGCGGGGGGGCAATATTGTTCTACGAGCAGTACTTC,CASSLTSGGAILFYEQYF
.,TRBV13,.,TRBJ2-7,TGTGCCAGCAGCTTATCCGGTAGCTCCTACGAGCAGTACTTC,CASSLSGSSYEQYF
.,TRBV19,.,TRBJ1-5,TGTGCCAGTAGTAGGGGACTCCCGGATAGCAATCAGCCCCAGCATTTT,CASSRGLPDSNQPQHF
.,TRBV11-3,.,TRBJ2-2,TGTGCCAGCAGCTTAGAGTACGCCGGGGAGCTGTTTTTT,CASSLEYAGELFF